These T cell receptor beta chains were read from a single sample in a study of a mutant IDH1 vaccine in newly diagnosed glioma. Libraries were prepared by immunoSEQ multiplex PCR; TCRdb keeps only in-frame clonotypes and omits some of them. The table shows over 30,000 clones, with roughly 89% occurring only once. These TCRs' antigens remain unknown. The material sequenced was PBMCs, taken from a glioma patient whose treatment included an IDH1 peptide vaccine. These receptors originate from a woman aged 25 to 39 with glioma. Each CDR3 is given with its conserved first and last residue. A D gene is named only where the DNA matches it firmly. Rows give clone size only sometimes, using once, few, many, or a class for an expanded clone.

d_call,v_call,j_call,clone_size,cdr3_aa,cdr3_nt
TRBD1,TRBV5-1,TRBJ1-6,NA,CASSVGQGDSPLHF,TGCGCCAGCAGCGTGGGACAGGGAGATTCACCCCTCCACTTT
TRBD1,TRBV19,TRBJ2-7,NA,CASSIAGTGAYEQYF,TGTGCCAGTAGTATAGCTGGGACAGGGGCCTACGAGCAGTACTTC
NA,TRBV20-1,TRBJ1-2,NA,CSGGNNYGYTF,TGCAGTGGTGGGAATAACTATGGCTACACCTTC
TRBD1,TRBV5-5,TRBJ1-1,NA,CASSFKGQGILRTEAFF,TGTGCCAGCAGCTTTAAGGGACAGGGTATTCTTCGCACTGAAGCTTTCTTT
NA,TRBV5-4,TRBJ1-2,few,CASSATGNPAYGYTF,TGTGCCAGCAGCGCAACAGGGAATCCTGCCTATGGCTACACCTTC
TRBD1,TRBV14,TRBJ1-3,NA,CASSQRTGGGNTIYF,TGTGCCAGCAGCCAACGTACAGGGGGAGGAAACACCATATATTTT
NA,TRBV9,TRBJ2-4,NA,CASSVGGRDGIQYF,TGTGCCAGCAGCGTAGGGGGAAGGGATGGCATTCAGTACTTC
TRBD1,TRBV27,TRBJ1-1,NA,CASSLRTGMNTEAFF,TGTGCCAGCAGTTTGCGGACAGGGATGAACACTGAAGCTTTCTTT
NA,TRBV2,TRBJ1-2,once,CASRFAGSGYTF,TGTGCCAGCAGATTTGCGGGAAGCGGCTACACCTTC
TRBD1,TRBV19,TRBJ1-1,once,CASRTTGGAANTEAFF,TGTGCCAGTAGGACAACAGGGGGCGCGGCGAACACTGAAGCTTTCTTT